Presented here are 11 T cell receptor beta chains from one specimen sequenced in a study of T cells in localized non-small cell lung cancer. This table comes from immunoSEQ multiplex PCR, and its TCRdb copy is limited to in-frame clones, with some not included. The sample contains approximately 54,000 clones, more than 80% of which appear only once. The input for sequencing was peripheral blood, taken before any cancer treatment. The receptors stem from a woman aged 40-69 years with stage I lung adenocarcinoma.

V gene TRBV6-6 combines with J gene TRBJ1-2, with 7 nucleotides matching TRBD1. Germline values: CDR1 MNHNY, CDR2 SVGAGI (reference sequence). Trimming took 6 bases from V and 8 from J; bases not matched to a gene: 12. The CDR3 runs to 14 residues. This CDR3 reads CASSNRGGSKGYTF. CDR3 in DNA: TGTGCCAGCAGCAACAGGGGCGGCTCTAAGGGCTACACCTTC.

This sequence joins TRBV5-6 and TRBJ1-1; 8 bases align to TRBD1. V lost 2 bases and J lost 2; bases outside the gene matches: 8. Germline V gene lookup returns CDR1 SGHDT and CDR2 YYEEEE. The CDR3 totals 16 residues. Here the CDR3 reads CASSLLPGQANTEAFF. As DNA, the CDR3 is TGTGCCAGCAGCTTACTACCGGGACAGGCCAACACTGAAGCTTTCTTT.

This chain joins TRBV18 and TRBJ1-3; D not resolved. The germline V gene encodes CDR1 KGHSH and CDR2 LQKENI. V was trimmed by 2 bases and J by 2 bases, leaving 4 bases between them. The CDR3 loop spans 13 amino acids. This CDR3 is CASSPVAGNTIYF. The CDR3 DNA sequence: TGTGCCAGCTCACCAGTCGCTGGAAACACCATATATTTT.

This chain uses TRBV27 with TRBJ1-1; 10 bases match TRBD1. The CDR3 consists of 18 residues. Germline lookup yields CDR1 MNHEY and CDR2 SMNVEV (reference sequence). J gave up 1 base and V 4 bases, and 12 bases lay outside the gene matches. The CDR3 bases are TGTGCCAGCAGTTCCCCGACAGGGGGCGGAAGTGGGAACACTGAAGCTTTCTTT. This encodes CASSSPTGGGSGNTEAFF.

V usage is TRBV5-4 and J usage is TRBJ2-7; D perhaps matches TRBD1 (6 bases). The length of the CDR3 is 15 residues. Germline V CDR1 and CDR2: SGHNT, YYREEE (reference sequence). The V end was cut by 1 base, the J end by 3 bases, with 14 bases between. The CDR3 region has the DNA TGTGCCAGCAGCTTGTCCCCAGGGGTAAACTACGAGCAGTACTTC. This codes for CASSLSPGVNYEQYF.

The chain is built from TRBV5-8 and TRBJ1-4, with D possibly matching TRBD1 (5 bases). V lost 0 bases and J lost 8, with 14 bases in between. This CDR3 has 15 amino acids. CDR1 and CDR2 (germline): SGHTS, YDEGEE. The CDR3 sequence is CASSLGGRAGEKLFF. CDR3 nucleotides: TGTGCCAGCAGCTTGGGCGGCAGGGCGGGAGAAAAACTGTTTTTT.

The chain carries TRBV4-3 and TRBJ2-3; TRBD2 agrees at 13 bases. V shed 4 bases and J 4 bases; nucleotides not matched to a gene: 8. Germline V CDR1 and CDR2: LGHNA, YSLEER. CDR3 length: 17 residues. The CDR3 is CASSRTGTSGVADTQYF. The DNA for the CDR3 is TGCGCCAGCAGCCGCACCGGGACTAGCGGGGTCGCAGATACGCAGTATTTT.

The rearrangement links TRBV11-2 to TRBJ1-1; a weak D match, TRBD1 (6 bases). Looked up from germline, CDR1 is SGHAT and CDR2 is FQNNGV. The CDR3 sequence is 13 residues long. The V and J ends lost 3 bases and 11 bases respectively, with 16 bases between them. CDR3 sequence: CASSLVGGFGAFF. As DNA, the CDR3 is TGTGCCAGCAGCTTGGTAGGGGGATTTGGGGCTTTCTTT.

The chain couples TRBV5-1 to TRBJ2-2, with TRBD2 matching 13 bases. The germline V gene has CDR1 SGHRS and CDR2 YFSETQ. V shed 4 bases and J 0 bases; nucleotides not matched to a gene: 6. This CDR3 comprises 18 residues. CDR3 coding DNA: TGCGCCAGCAGCCCTCGACTAGCGGGGGGCTCGAACACCGGGGAGCTGTTTTTT. Residues: CASSPRLAGGSNTGELFF.

This sequence joins TRBV19 and TRBJ1-6; TRBD1 might be the D (6 bases). Germline V gene data show CDR1 as LNHDA and CDR2 as SQIVND (reference sequence). The CDR3 loop spans 13 amino acids. V lost 8 bases to trimming and J lost 8 bases, with 13 bases between them. The CDR3 region is CASSDRWDSPLHF. DNA for the CDR3: TGTGCCAGTTCCGACAGGTGGGATTCACCCCTCCACTTT.

The chain couples TRBV11-2 to TRBJ2-5; D not certain. This CDR3 comprises 11 residues. Germline CDR1 is SGHAT and CDR2 is FQNNGV. Trimming removed 5 bases from V and 3 bases from J, with 4 bases in between. The CDR3: CASSSEETQYF. The CDR3 DNA follows: TGTGCCAGCAGCAGCGAAGAGACCCAGTACTTC.